These T cell receptor beta chains were read from a single sample in a study of memory CD4+ T cells and cytomegalovirus serostatus. Clones were read by immunoSEQ multiplex PCR, and TCRdb kept only the in-frame ones, dropping some. The sample records about 42,000 clones, around 72% being singletons. The sequencing sample was made of memory CD4+ T cells from blood. These receptor sequences come from an adult in good health and CMV-seronegative. CDR3s include the opening cysteine and the closing phenylalanine or tryptophan. D genes are given only for firm matches. Clone sizes are given selectively: once, few, many, or a class where the clone is expanded.

CDR3aa | CDR3nt | v_gene | len | d_gene | abundance | j_gene
CASSSNIQETQYF | TGTGCCAGCAGCTCGAATATCCAAGAGACCCAGTACTTC | TRBV11-1 | 13 | - | - | TRBJ2-5
CASSYTGLNTEAFF | TGTGCCAGCAGCTATACAGGGCTGAACACTGAAGCTTTCTTT | TRBV5-4 | 14 | - | - | TRBJ1-1
CASSDAGGWEQYF | TGTGCCAGCAGTGATGCCGGGGGCTGGGAGCAGTACTTC | TRBV2 | 13 | - | few | TRBJ2-7
CASSPRGQDYNSPLHF | TGTGCCAGCAGCCCCAGGGGACAAGACTATAATTCACCCCTCCACTTT | TRBV7-8 | 16 | - | - | TRBJ1-6
CASSLGDNLEKLFF | TGCGCCAGCAGCTTAGGGGACAACCTTGAAAAACTGTTTTTT | TRBV5-1 | 14 | - | - | TRBJ1-4
CAWTRDRGYEQYF | TGTGCCTGGACCCGGGACAGGGGGTACGAGCAGTACTTC | TRBV30 | 13 | TRBD1 | - | TRBJ2-7
CASSAGTSPSTDTQYF | TGTGCCAGCAGTGCGGGCACTAGCCCAAGCACAGATACGCAGTATTTT | TRBV6-1 | 16 | - | - | TRBJ2-3
CASSDGPQNSPLHF | TGTGCCAGCAGTGATGGCCCACAGAATTCACCCCTCCACTTT | TRBV25-1 | 14 | - | - | TRBJ1-6
CASSERVPPGKLFF | TGTGCCAGCAGTGAACGGGTGCCTCCGGGGAAACTGTTTTTT | TRBV25-1 | 14 | - | - | TRBJ1-4
CASRRGQNYGYTF | TGTGCCAGCAGAAGGGGACAAAACTATGGCTACACCTTC | TRBV27 | 13 | - | - | TRBJ1-2
CASSYNRNTEAFF | TGTGCCAGCAGTTACAACAGGAACACTGAAGCTTTCTTT | TRBV6-5 | 13 | - | - | TRBJ1-1
CASTTETYNSPLHF | TGTGCCAGCACGACTGAAACCTATAATTCACCCCTCCACTTT | TRBV2 | 14 | - | few | TRBJ1-6
CASSSFPGQGLNTQYF | TGTGCCAGCAGTTCCTTTCCGGGACAGGGGCTGAATACGCAGTATTTT | TRBV6-5 | 16 | TRBD1 | few | TRBJ2-3
CASSEVTGGYTEAFF | TGTGCCAGCAGTGAAGTTACAGGGGGCTACACTGAAGCTTTCTTT | TRBV2 | 15 | TRBD1 | - | TRBJ1-1
CASSFTLGTFF | TGTGCCAGCAGTTTTACTCTGGGAACTTTCTTT | TRBV28 | 11 | - | - | TRBJ1-1
CASREEAEAFF | TGTGCCAGCAGGGAGGAGGCTGAAGCTTTCTTT | TRBV6-1 | 11 | - | - | TRBJ1-1
CASRGQSYDYTF | TGTGCCAGCAGGGGACAGAGCTATGACTACACCTTC | TRBV14 | 12 | TRBD1 | - | TRBJ1-2
CASSLEGWQPQHF | TGTGCCAGCAGCTTAGAGGGGTGGCAGCCCCAGCATTTT | TRBV7-2 | 13 | - | - | TRBJ1-5
CASKTRYDNEQFF | TGCGCCAGCAAGACTAGGTACGACAATGAGCAGTTCTTC | TRBV10-2 | 13 | - | - | TRBJ2-1
CASSDRDWNPNGELFF | TGTGCCAGCAGTGATCGAGACTGGAATCCGAACGGGGAGCTGTTTTTT | TRBV25-1 | 16 | - | once | TRBJ2-2
CASSQDIGRGETQYF | TGCGCCAGCAGCCAAGATATAGGGAGAGGAGAGACCCAGTACTTC | TRBV4-1 | 15 | - | once | TRBJ2-5
CASSTARQGLIRGTDTQYF | TGTGCCAGCAGCACCGCGAGACAGGGACTCATAAGAGGCACAGATACGCAGTATTTT | TRBV9 | 19 | - | - | TRBJ2-3
CASSALGLRAHGYTF | TGTGCCAGCAGCGCACTGGGGCTTCGAGCCCATGGCTACACCTTC | TRBV9 | 15 | - | - | TRBJ1-2